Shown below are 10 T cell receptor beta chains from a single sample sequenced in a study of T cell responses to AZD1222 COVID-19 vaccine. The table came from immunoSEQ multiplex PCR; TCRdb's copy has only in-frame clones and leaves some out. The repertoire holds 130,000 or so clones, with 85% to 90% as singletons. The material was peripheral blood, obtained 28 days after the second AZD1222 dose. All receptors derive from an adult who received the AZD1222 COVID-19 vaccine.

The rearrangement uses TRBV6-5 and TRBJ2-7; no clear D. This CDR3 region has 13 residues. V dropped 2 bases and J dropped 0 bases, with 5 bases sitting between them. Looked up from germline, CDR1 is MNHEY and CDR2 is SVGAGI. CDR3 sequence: CASSYGHSYEQYF. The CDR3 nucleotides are TGTGCCAGCAGTTACGGGCACTCCTACGAGCAGTACTTC.

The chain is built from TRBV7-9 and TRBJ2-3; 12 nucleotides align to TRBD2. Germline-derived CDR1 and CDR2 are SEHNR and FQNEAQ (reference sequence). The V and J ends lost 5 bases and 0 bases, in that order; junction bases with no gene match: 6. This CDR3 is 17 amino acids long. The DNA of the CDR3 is TGTGCCAGCAGCCCGTGGCTAGCGGGGGGGAGCACAGATACGCAGTATTTT. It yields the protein CASSPWLAGGSTDTQYF.

The CDR3 DNA reads as TGTGCCTGGAAGGGACAGGGGTTCACTGAAGCTTTCTTT. Translating it yields CAWKGQGFTEAFF. The V call is TRBV30, the J call TRBJ1-1, with 10 nucleotides matching TRBD1. V dropped 4 bases and J dropped 4; count of bases not matched to a gene: 3. The CDR3 spans 13 residues. The germline V gene has CDR1 GTSNPN and CDR2 SVGIG (reference sequence).

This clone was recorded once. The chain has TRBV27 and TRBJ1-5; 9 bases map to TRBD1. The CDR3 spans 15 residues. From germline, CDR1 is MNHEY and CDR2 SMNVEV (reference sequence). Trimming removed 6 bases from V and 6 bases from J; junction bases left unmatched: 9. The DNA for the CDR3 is TGTGCCAGCAGGTCCGGGACAGGGAATTTTCAGCCCCAGCATTTT. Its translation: CASRSGTGNFQPQHF.

The CDR3 region has the DNA TGTGCCACCAGTGATTTTGCACAGGGGGGCTACACCTTC. Its translation is CATSDFAQGGYTF. The rearrangement uses TRBV24-1 and TRBJ1-2; TRBD1 matches 7 bases. The CDR3 length is 13 residues. V shed 1 base, J shed 8 bases, and the junction held 3 bases outside the gene matches. Germline V gene lookup returns CDR1 KGHDR and CDR2 SFDVKD.

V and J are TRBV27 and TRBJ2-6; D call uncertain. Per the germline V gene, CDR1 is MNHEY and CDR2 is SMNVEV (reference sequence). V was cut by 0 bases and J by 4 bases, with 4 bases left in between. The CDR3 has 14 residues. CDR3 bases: TGTGCCAGCAGTTTATCGTACGGGGCCAACGTCCTGACTTTC. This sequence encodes CASSLSYGANVLTF.

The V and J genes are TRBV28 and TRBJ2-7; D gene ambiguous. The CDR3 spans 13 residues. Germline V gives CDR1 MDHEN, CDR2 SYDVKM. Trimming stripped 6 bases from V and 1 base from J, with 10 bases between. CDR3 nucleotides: TGTGCCAGCAGGCGACACGGATCCTACGAGCAGTACTTC. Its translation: CASRRHGSYEQYF.

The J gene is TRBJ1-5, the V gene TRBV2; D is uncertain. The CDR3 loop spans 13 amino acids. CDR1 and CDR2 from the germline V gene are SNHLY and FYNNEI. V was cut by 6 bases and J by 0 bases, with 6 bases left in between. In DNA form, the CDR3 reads TGTGCCAGCAGGGCCGGTAGCAATCAGCCCCAGCATTTT. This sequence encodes CASRAGSNQPQHF.

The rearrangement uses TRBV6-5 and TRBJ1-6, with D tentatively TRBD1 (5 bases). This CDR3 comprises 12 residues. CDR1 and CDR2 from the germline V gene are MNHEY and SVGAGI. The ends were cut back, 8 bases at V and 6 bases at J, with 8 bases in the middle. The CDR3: CASAGGNSPLHF. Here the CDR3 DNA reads TGTGCCAGCGCGGGGGGTAATTCACCCCTCCACTTT.

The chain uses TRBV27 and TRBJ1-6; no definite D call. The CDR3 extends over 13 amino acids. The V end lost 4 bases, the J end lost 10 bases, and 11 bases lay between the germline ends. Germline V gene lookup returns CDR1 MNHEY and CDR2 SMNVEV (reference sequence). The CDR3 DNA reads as TGTGCCAGCAGTTATCAGGATGCCTCACCCCTCCACTTT. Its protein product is CASSYQDASPLHF.